The TCR beta chain under discussion was sequenced for a study of blood T cell repertoires in COVID-19. Study-level background: Samples taken during acute and convalescent COVID-19 were collected in the United States, Italy and Spain.

With 1 base clipped from V and 8 bases from J, the junction kept 13 bases outside the gene matches. CDR3 length: 16 residues. Germline V CDR1 and CDR2: MGHRA, YSYEKL. Assay used: immunoSEQ multiplex PCR; TCRdb lists only in-frame clones, some missing. Of some 58,000 clones in the sample, around 85% were seen once. This clone came up once. This sequence joins TRBV4-1 and TRBJ1-1; 7 bases are shared with TRBD1. The sequenced sample consisted of peripheral blood. The receptor was derived from a man aged 40-49 years with acute or convalescent COVID-19. In nucleotides, the CDR3 is TGCGCCAGCAGCCAAGGGAGGCAGGGGGTTTATGCCGAAGCTTTCTTT. Protein product: CASSQGRQGVYAEAFF.